This T cell receptor (beta chain) was captured by sequencing in a study of T cell changes during pregnancy in multiple sclerosis. CDR1 SGHRS and CDR2 YFSETQ come from the germline V gene. Trimming took 7 bases from V and 9 from J; bases not matched to a gene: 12. This CDR3 is 14 amino acids long. Repertoires were generated with immunoSEQ multiplex PCR, while TCRdb's copy carries only in-frame clones and drops some. The table lists tens of thousands of clones, 85% to 95% of them singletons. The sample consisted of peripheral blood, taken in the third trimester of pregnancy. This chain links TRBV5-1 with TRBJ2-1; TRBD2 matches 8 bases. This TCR was recovered from a female donor in good health, enrolled as a control in a pregnancy study. The DNA for the CDR3 is TGCGCCAGCGGGAGCTTGAGCGGGAGTAGTGAGCAGTTCTTC. As protein: CASGSLSGSSEQFF.